This note documents a single T cell receptor (beta chain) sequence. Its antigen has not been determined. The input lacks base qualities; no much larger clone sits a single base away. One collaborating source in Seattle enrolled patients during active infection and followed them longitudinally through the course of disease. Collaborating institutions collected whole blood in K2EDTA tubes following their own protocols. For TCRbeta analysis, collaborators shipped samples in one of three forms: frozen whole blood, isolated PBMCs, or DNA extracted from either of those sample types. The data are from a study of blood T cell repertoires in COVID-19 (dated by TCRdb to between 2020 and 2021). Concerning the study at large: The collaborator samples originated in the United States, Italy and Spain and spanned the acute and convalescent phases of COVID-19. The prospective study material was composed of cDNA or gDNA derived from T cells, B-cell-depleted T cells, or PBMCs. Deeply sampled blood TCRbeta repertoires from subjects exposed to, actively infected with, or recovered from COVID-19 were included in the dataset. The repertoires were released in a freely available public database meant as a resource for research on the immune response to SARS-CoV-2. The samples were drawn from two sources: the first 160 participants of the ongoing ImmuneRACE study, and fewer than 1,500 subjects contributed by 6 global collaborators. Nearly every sample came with metadata listing a de-identified subject ID, COVID-19 status, age in years and sex. Where available, HLA class I and class II types were taken from metadata supplied by the sample provider and were not determined by assay-based typing. On the study overall, not on this receptor specifically: The amount of clinical and demographic metadata varied by source and participant and was provided uncurated.

The immunoSEQ Assay, a bias-controlled multiplex PCR, was used to amplify TCRbeta CDR3 regions from genomic DNA. Turning to the authors' computational methods: Nucleated cell counts per sample were estimated from amplification of reference gene primers within the assay. To quantify the absolute abundance of each unique TCRbeta CDR3 rearrangement, sequence reads were collapsed and filtered. For each sample, productive Simpson clonality was calculated as the square root of Simpson's diversity index over productive rearrangements. As stored in TCRdb, this immuneACCESS dataset retains in-frame rearrangements with V and J assigned. A fraction of the clones does not appear; measured against another copy, unresolved V genes explain less than half of the discrepancy, and the remainder lacks a known reason. From that table come the V and J calls and clone size; the DNA was used to work out D and trimming. The sample data list over 150,000 clones, and roughly 84% of these were observed just once. The ten largest account for approximately 7% of the sample.

CDR1 and CDR2 are drawn from the germline V gene: SGHRS, YFSETQ. Trimming removed 0 bases from V and 2 bases from J, leaving 7 bases between the germline ends. There are 14 amino acids in the CDR3, from cysteine to phenylalanine inclusive. The kept DNA is CDR3 alone, 42 bases in frame from the first base. Sequences were obtained from peripheral blood. The chain is assembled from TRBV5-1 and TRBJ2-3; perhaps TRBD2 is the D gene, with 5 bases matching. The sequence came from a man older than 75 with COVID-19, enrolled during active disease. Here is the DNA: TGCGCCAGCAGCTTGGAGCGGAACACAGATACGCAGTATTTT. This sequence encodes CASSLERNTDTQYF.